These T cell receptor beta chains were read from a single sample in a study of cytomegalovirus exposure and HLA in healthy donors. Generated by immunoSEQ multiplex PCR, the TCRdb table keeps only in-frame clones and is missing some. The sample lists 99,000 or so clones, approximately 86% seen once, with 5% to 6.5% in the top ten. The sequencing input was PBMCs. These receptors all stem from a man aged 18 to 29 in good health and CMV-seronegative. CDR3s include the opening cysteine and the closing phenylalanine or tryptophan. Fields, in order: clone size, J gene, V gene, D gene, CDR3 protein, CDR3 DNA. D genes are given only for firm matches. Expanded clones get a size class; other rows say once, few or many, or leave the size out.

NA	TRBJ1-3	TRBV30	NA	CAWSFLGASSGNTIYF	TGTGCCTGGAGTTTTTTAGGGGCATCCTCTGGAAACACCATATATTTT
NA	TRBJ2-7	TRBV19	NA	CASRSTQGYSYEQYF	TGTGCCAGTAGATCAACTCAGGGATACTCCTACGAGCAGTACTTC
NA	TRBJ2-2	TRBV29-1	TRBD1	CSVGQGGSGELFF	TGCAGCGTGGGACAGGGAGGGTCCGGGGAGCTGTTTTTT
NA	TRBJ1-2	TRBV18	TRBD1	CASSPPDRVLYGYTF	TGTGCCAGCTCACCGCCCGACAGGGTCCTCTATGGCTACACCTTC
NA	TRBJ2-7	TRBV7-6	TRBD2	CASSLALAGTSGSRGYEQYF	TGTGCCAGCAGCTTAGCGTTGGCAGGGACTAGTGGTTCTCGAGGATACGAGCAGTACTTC
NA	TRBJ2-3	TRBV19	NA	CASSIARVDTQYF	TGTGCCAGTAGTATTGCCAGGGTTGATACGCAGTATTTT
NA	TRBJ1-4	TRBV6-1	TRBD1	CASSTRQGFEKLFF	TGTGCCAGCAGTACCAGACAGGGGTTTGAAAAACTGTTTTTT
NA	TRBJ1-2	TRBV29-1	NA	CSVKQISYGYTF	TGCAGCGTCAAACAGATCTCTTATGGCTACACCTTC
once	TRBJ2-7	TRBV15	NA	CATSRDLDSRSRAHF	TGTGCCACCAGCAGAGATTTGGACAGTAGATCACGAGCACACTTC
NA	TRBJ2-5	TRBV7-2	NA	CASSRGVGETQYF	TGTGCCAGCAGCAGGGGCGTGGGAGAGACCCAGTACTTC
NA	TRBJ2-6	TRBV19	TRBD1	CASSSSRDRGLSGANVLTF	TGTGCCAGTAGCTCTAGCCGGGACAGGGGGCTCTCTGGGGCCAACGTCCTGACTTTC
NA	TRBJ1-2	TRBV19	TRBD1	CASSILPPGTGGNYGYTF	TGTGCCAGTAGTATATTACCTCCCGGGACAGGGGGCAACTATGGCTACACCTTC
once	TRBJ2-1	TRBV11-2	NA	CASSYGQSRGSLLTNEQFF	TGTGCCAGCAGCTACGGCCAGAGCCGAGGGTCCTTACTTACCAATGAGCAGTTCTTC
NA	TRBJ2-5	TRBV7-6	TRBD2	CASSLIAGGLGETQYF	TGTGCCAGCAGCTTGATAGCGGGAGGGCTGGGAGAGACCCAGTACTTC
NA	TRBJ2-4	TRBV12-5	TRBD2	CASGSLAGLAKNIQYF	TGTGCTAGTGGTTCTCTAGCGGGGTTAGCCAAAAACATTCAGTACTTC
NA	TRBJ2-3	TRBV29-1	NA	CSVAGDTSSTDTQYF	TGCAGCGTTGCAGGGGACACAAGTAGCACAGATACGCAGTATTTT
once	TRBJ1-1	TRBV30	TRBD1	CAWSVLGQGEAFF	TGTGCCTGGAGTGTACTTGGACAGGGTGAAGCTTTCTTT
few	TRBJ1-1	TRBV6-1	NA	CASSESSGQVNTEAFF	TGTGCCAGCAGTGAATCATCAGGACAAGTGAACACTGAAGCTTTCTTT
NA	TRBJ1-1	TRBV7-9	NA	CASSLRNPRDSEAFF	TGTGCCAGCAGCCTCAGGAACCCCAGGGACTCTGAAGCTTTCTTT
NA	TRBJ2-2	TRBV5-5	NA	CASSSQVTGELFF	TGTGCCAGCAGCTCACAGGTTACCGGGGAGCTGTTTTTT
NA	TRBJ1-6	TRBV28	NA	CASRSDPRWGPNSPLHF	TGTGCCAGCAGGTCGGATCCGCGTTGGGGCCCGAATTCACCCCTCCACTTT
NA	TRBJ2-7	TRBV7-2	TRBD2	CASSPSGSDAYEQYF	TGTGCCAGCAGCCCTAGCGGGTCGGACGCCTACGAGCAGTACTTC
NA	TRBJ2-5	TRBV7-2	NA	CASSLARDGSQETQYF	TGTGCCAGCAGCTTAGCGCGGGACGGCTCCCAAGAGACCCAGTACTTC
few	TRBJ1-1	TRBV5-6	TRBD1	CASSSDRASGYTEAFF	TGTGCCAGCAGCTCCGACAGGGCCTCGGGGTACACTGAAGCTTTCTTT
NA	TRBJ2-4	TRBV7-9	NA	CASSLGQVAKNIQYF	TGTGCCAGCAGCTTGGGGCAGGTAGCCAAAAACATTCAGTACTTC
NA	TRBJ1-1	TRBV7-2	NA	CASSLGRANTEAFF	TGTGCCAGCAGCTTGGGCAGGGCTAACACTGAAGCTTTCTTT
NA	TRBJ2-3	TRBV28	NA	CASSLDGATSTDTQYF	TGTGCCAGCAGTTTAGACGGAGCCACTAGCACAGATACGCAGTATTTT
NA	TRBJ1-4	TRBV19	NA	CASMRTATATNEKLFF	TGTGCCAGTATGAGGACAGCGACAGCAACTAATGAAAAACTGTTTTTT
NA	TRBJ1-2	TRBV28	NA	CASTNGRWRAYGYTF	TGTGCCAGCACCAACGGTCGGTGGAGGGCTTATGGCTACACCTTC
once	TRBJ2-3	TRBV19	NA	CASSIAGVSTQYF	TGTGCCAGTAGTATAGCGGGAGTGAGTACGCAGTATTTT
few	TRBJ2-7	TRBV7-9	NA	CASSLASDEQYF	TGTGCCAGCAGCTTAGCGTCGGACGAGCAGTACTTC
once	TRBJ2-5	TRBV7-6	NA	CASSANLQETQYF	TGTGCCAGCAGCGCAAACTTGCAAGAGACCCAGTACTTC
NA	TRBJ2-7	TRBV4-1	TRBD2	CASSQGLAGGYEQYF	TGCGCCAGCAGCCAGGGACTAGCGGGAGGGTACGAGCAGTACTTC
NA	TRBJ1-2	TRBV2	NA	CAQTANYGYTF	TGTGCCCAAACAGCAAACTATGGCTACACCTTC
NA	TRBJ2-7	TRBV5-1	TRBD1	CASSLRTGYEQYF	TGTGCCAGCAGCCTACGGACAGGCTACGAGCAGTACTTC
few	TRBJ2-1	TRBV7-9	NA	CASSPTFLGWEQFF	TGTGCCAGCAGCCCGACCTTCCTAGGATGGGAGCAGTTCTTC
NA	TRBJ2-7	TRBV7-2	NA	CASSLIGGLDEQYF	TGTGCCAGCAGCTTAATCGGTGGCCTAGACGAGCAGTACTTC
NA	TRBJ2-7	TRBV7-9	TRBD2	CSSSWAGGGKGYEQYF	TGTTCCAGCAGCTGGGCGGGGGGGGGTAAAGGCTACGAGCAGTACTTC
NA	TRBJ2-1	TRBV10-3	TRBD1	CAISEPGQVAYNEQFF	TGTGCCATCAGTGAGCCGGGACAGGTCGCTTACAATGAGCAGTTCTTC
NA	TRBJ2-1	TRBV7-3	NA	CASSPDSHNEQFF	TGTGCCAGCAGCCCAGACTCCCACAATGAGCAGTTCTTC
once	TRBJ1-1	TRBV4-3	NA	CASSGKGLNTEAFF	TGCGCCAGCAGCGGGAAGGGGCTGAACACTGAAGCTTTCTTT
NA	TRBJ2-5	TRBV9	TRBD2	CASSVDFGRILAGDETQYF	TGTGCCAGCAGCGTAGATTTTGGTCGGATCCTAGCGGGAGATGAGACCCAGTACTTC
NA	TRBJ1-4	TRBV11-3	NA	CASSLFIGGNNEKLFF	TGTGCCAGCAGCTTATTCATTGGCGGAAATAATGAAAAACTGTTTTTT
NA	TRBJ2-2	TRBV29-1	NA	CSVGGQARAGELFF	TGCAGCGTTGGCGGGCAGGCTCGGGCCGGGGAGCTGTTTTTT
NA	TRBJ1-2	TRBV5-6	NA	CASSFWQGNYGYTF	TGTGCCAGCAGCTTTTGGCAGGGCAACTATGGCTACACCTTC
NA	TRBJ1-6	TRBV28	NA	CASRGSSYNSPLHF	TGTGCCAGTAGGGGAAGCTCCTATAATTCACCCCTCCACTTT
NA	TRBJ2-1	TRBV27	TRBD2	CASSPITGTSNNEQFF	TGTGCCAGCAGTCCAATCACCGGGACTAGTAACAATGAGCAGTTCTTC
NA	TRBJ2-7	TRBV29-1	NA	CSVEGINYEQYF	TGCAGCGTTGAAGGGATCAACTACGAGCAGTACTTC
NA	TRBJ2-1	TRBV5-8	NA	CASSLRVGLATYNEQFF	TGTGCCAGCAGCTTGCGTGTTGGGTTAGCCACCTACAATGAGCAGTTCTTC
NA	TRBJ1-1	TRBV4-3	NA	CASSQVTNTEAFF	TGCGCCAGCAGCCAAGTAACAAACACTGAAGCTTTCTTT
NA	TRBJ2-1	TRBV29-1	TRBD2	CSVERSGRNNEQFF	TGCAGCGTTGAGAGGAGCGGGAGAAACAATGAGCAGTTCTTC
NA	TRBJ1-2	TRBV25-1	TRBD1	CASSDPGQSYTF	TGTGCCAGCAGTGACCCGGGACAGAGCTACACCTTC
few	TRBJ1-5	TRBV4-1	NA	CASSHGGRGPLYQPQHF	TGCGCCAGCAGCCACGGGGGGCGGGGACCCCTCTATCAGCCCCAGCATTTT